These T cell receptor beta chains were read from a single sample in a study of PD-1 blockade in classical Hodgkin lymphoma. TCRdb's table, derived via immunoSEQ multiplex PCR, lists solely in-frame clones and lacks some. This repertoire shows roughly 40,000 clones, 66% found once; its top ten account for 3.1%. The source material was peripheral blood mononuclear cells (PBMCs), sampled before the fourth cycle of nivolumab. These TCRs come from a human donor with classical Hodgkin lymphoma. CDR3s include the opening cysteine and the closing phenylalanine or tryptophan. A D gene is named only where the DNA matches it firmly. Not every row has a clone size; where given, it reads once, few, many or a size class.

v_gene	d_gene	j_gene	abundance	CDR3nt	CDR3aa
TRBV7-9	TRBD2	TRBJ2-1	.	TGTGCCAGCAGCTTAGGTCCCGGGACTAGCGGGAGGGATGAGCAGTTCTTC	CASSLGPGTSGRDEQFF
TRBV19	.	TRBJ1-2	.	TGTGCCAGTAGTATTAATCTCAAATCGGGGGCGAACTATGGCTACACCTTC	CASSINLKSGANYGYTF
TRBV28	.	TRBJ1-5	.	TGTGCCAGCAAATCCCTAAATCAGCCCCAGCATTTT	CASKSLNQPQHF
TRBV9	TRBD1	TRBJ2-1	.	TGTGCCAGCAGCGTGACAGGACAGGGGGATGAGCAGTTCTTC	CASSVTGQGDEQFF
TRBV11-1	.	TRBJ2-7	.	TGTGCCAGCAGCTTAGAGCTAACGGGTCTTTCCTACGAGCAGTACTTC	CASSLELTGLSYEQYF
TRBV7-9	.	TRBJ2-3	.	TGTGCCAGCTCCGAAGGGGGGGACACACAAAACACAGATACGCAGTATTTT	CASSEGGDTQNTDTQYF
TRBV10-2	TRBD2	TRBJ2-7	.	TGCGCCAGCACCTTGACTAGCGGAGCCCCCTACGAGCAGTACTTC	CASTLTSGAPYEQYF
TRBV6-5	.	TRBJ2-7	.	TGTGCCAGCAGTTACTCGACTGTTGAGGGCGAGCAGTACTTC	CASSYSTVEGEQYF
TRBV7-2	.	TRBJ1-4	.	TGTGCCAGCAGCCTAGGGACGGCGAGGGAAAAACTGTTTTTT	CASSLGTAREKLFF
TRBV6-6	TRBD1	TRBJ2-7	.	TGTGCCAGCAGTCAGGACAGGGGCTACGAGCAGTACTTC	CASSQDRGYEQYF
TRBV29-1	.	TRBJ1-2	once	TGCAGCGTTGAAGAAGGGGCATTCGGTGGCTACACCTTC	CSVEEGAFGGYTF
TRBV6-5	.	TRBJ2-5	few	TGTGCCAGCAGGGGATTTGGGGAGACCCAGTACTTC	CASRGFGETQYF
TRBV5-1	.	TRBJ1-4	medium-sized	TGCGCCAGCCTGTTCGGGGACGGACAGAATGAAAAACTGTTTTTT	CASLFGDGQNEKLFF
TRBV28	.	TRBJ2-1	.	TGTGCCAGCAGTTCTCCCACAGGGAATAATGAGCAGTTCTTC	CASSSPTGNNEQFF
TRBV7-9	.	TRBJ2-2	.	TGTGCCAGCAGCTATACCGGGTACACCGGGGAGCTGTTTTTT	CASSYTGYTGELFF
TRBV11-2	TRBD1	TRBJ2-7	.	TGTGCCAGCAGCTTAGGTAGGGGGCAGACGTACGAGCAGTACTTC	CASSLGRGQTYEQYF